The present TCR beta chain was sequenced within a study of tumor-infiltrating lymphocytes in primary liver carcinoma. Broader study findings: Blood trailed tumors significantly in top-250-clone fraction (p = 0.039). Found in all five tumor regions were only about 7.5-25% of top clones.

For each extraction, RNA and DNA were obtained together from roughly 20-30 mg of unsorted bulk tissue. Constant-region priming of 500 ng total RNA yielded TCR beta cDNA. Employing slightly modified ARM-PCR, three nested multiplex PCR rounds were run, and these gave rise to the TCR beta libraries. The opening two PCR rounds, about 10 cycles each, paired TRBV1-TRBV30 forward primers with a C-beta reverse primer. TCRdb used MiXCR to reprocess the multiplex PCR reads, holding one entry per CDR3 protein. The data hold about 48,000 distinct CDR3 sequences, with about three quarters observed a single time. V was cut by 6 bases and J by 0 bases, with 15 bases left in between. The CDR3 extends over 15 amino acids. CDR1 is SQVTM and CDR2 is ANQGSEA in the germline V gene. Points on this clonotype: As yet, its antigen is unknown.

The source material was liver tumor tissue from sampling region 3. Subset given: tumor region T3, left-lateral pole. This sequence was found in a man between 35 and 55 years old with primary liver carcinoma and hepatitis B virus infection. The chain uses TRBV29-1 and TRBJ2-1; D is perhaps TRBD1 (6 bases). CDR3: CSVQPGASSYNEQFF. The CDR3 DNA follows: TGCAGCGTACAGCCAGGGGCAAGCTCCTACAATGAGCAGTTCTTC.